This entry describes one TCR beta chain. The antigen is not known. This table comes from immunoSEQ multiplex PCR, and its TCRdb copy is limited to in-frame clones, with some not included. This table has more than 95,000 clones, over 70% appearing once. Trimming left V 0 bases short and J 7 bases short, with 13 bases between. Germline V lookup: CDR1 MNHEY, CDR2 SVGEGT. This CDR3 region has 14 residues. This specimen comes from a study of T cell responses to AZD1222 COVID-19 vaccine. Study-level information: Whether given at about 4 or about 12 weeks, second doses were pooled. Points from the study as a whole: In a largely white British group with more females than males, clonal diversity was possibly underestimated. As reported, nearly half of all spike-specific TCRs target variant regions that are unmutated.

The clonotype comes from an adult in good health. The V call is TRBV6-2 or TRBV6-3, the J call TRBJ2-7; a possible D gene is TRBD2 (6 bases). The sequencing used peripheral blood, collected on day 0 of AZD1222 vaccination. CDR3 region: CASSYSGGRGEQYF. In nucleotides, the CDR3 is TGTGCCAGCAGTTACTCTGGGGGGAGAGGGGAGCAGTACTTC.